Presented here are 19 T cell receptor beta chains from one specimen sequenced in a study of T cells after yellow fever vaccination. Each CDR3 protein gets one entry after TCRdb re-called the 5' RACE reads with MiXCR. Of 230,000 or so distinct CDR3 sequences listed, more than 3.5% were seen once; the top ten hold approximately 18%. Sequenced material: PBMCs, taken 15 days after the yellow fever booster vaccination. The receptors derive from a man aged 18 to 29 who received the YFV17D yellow fever vaccine.

This clonotype has a count of ten or more. The chain carries TRBV20-1 and TRBJ1-6; D is undetermined. Germline V gene sequence: CDR1 DFQATT, CDR2 SNEGSKA (reference sequence). This CDR3 region has 12 residues. The CDR3 DNA follows: TGCAGCGGAGGACCGGATGATTCACCCCTCCACTTT. This gives the protein CSGGPDDSPLHF.

This clonotype was found many times. The gene calls are TRBV28 and TRBJ1-1; TRBD1 might be the D (5 bases). V shed 5 bases and J shed 6 bases, with 10 bases lying between them. In germline, CDR1 is MDHEN, CDR2 SYDVKM. The CDR3 has 12 residues. The CDR3 spells CASSPGTSEAFF. Here the CDR3 DNA reads TGTGCCAGCAGTCCAGGGACTTCTGAAGCTTTCTTT.

This clonotype was seen at least ten times. This chain joins TRBV5-1 and TRBJ2-3; 9 bases match TRBD2. After removal of 4 bases from V and 4 bases from J, the junction contained 4 bases not matched to a gene. CDR1 is SGHRS, CDR2 YFSETQ, per germline. This CDR3 has 14 amino acids. In nucleotides, the CDR3 is TGCGCCAGCAGCATTAGCGGGAGCCCAGATACGCAGTATTTT. Amino acids: CASSISGSPDTQYF.

This clonotype occurred many times. V and J are TRBV5-6 and TRBJ1-1; 8 positions agree with TRBD1. The germline V gene has CDR1 SGHDT and CDR2 YYEEEE. V trimming: 2 bases; J trimming: 7 bases; junction bases outside the gene matches: 13. This CDR3 spans 16 amino acids. CDR3 loop: CASSFSPLDRGSEAFF. In DNA form, the CDR3 reads TGTGCCAGCAGCTTTTCCCCTCTCGACAGGGGTAGTGAAGCTTTCTTT.

This clonotype came up many times. The chain couples TRBV20-1 to TRBJ2-1; 8 bases align to TRBD2. V was pared by 0 bases and J by 0 bases, with 7 bases of the junction left unmatched. In germline, CDR1 is DFQATT, CDR2 SNEGSKA (reference sequence). This CDR3 contains 17 residues. For the CDR3, the DNA is TGCAGTGCTAGAGACCCGGGGGGGCCGAGCTCCTACAATGAGCAGTTCTTC. This translates into CSARDPGGPSSYNEQFF.

This clonotype was counted ten times or more. This chain uses TRBV7-2 with TRBJ1-1, with D perhaps TRBD1 (5 bases). The germline V and J ends were trimmed by 1 base and 11 bases, with 14 bases remaining between them. Germline CDR1 SGHTA, CDR2 FQGNSA. The CDR3 spans 13 residues. For the CDR3, the DNA is TGTGCCAGCAGCTTAGAAGTGGGGGTGCGGGCTTTCTTT. Protein: CASSLEVGVRAFF.

This clonotype occurred many times. The chain links TRBV7-9 to TRBJ1-5; TRBD1 aligns across 7 bases. The CDR3 is 19 residues long. Germline V gene sequence: CDR1 SEHNR, CDR2 FQNEAQ (reference sequence). J was trimmed by 0 bases and V by 5 bases; bases with no gene match: 16. The CDR3: CASSNPVGDSLDSNQPQHF. DNA of the CDR3: TGTGCCAGCAGCAACCCGGTAGGGGACAGTTTAGATAGCAATCAGCCCCAGCATTTT. The full variable domain, completed using reference TRBV7-9 and TRBJ1-5, is DTGVSQNPRHKITKRGQNVTFRCDPISEHNRLYWYRQTLGQGPEFLTYFQNEAQLEKSRLLSDRFSAERPKGSFSTLEIQRTEQGDSAMYLCASSNPVGDSLDSNQPQHFGDGTRLSIL.

Ten or more counts support this clonotype. This chain connects TRBV7-2 to TRBJ1-2; D is possibly TRBD1 (6 bases). The germline CDR1 and CDR2 sequences are SGHTA and FQGNSA. Trimming left V 3 bases short and J 7 bases short, with 15 bases between. The CDR3 spans 14 residues. CDR3 sequence: CASSFIDRRSGYTF. CDR3 nucleotides: TGTGCCAGCAGCTTTATTGACAGGCGCAGTGGCTACACCTTC.

This clonotype appeared many times. V is TRBV10-3 and J is TRBJ2-7, with D possibly being TRBD2 (6 bases). The germline CDR1 and CDR2 sequences are ENHRY and SYGVKD. Trimming took off 8 bases at V and 3 bases at J, with 20 bases between the two ends. The CDR3 consists of 15 residues. The CDR3 region has the DNA TGTGCCATCGGGGGGACCAATCTTCAGGGCTACGAGCAGTACTTC. It translates to CAIGGTNLQGYEQYF.

This clonotype was seen at least ten times. The CDR3 coding sequence is TGTGCCAGCAGTTACTCGGAGGGGCACGCATGGACCCAGTACTTC. Amino acids: CASSYSEGHAWTQYF. This sequence joins TRBV6-6 and TRBJ2-5; D perhaps matches TRBD2 (6 bases). The germline V gene has CDR1 MNHNY and CDR2 SVGAGI (reference sequence). V lost 0 bases and J lost 7, with 15 bases in between. The CDR3 is 15 residues long.

This clonotype has ten or more counts. J is TRBJ2-3 and V is TRBV7-9; 7 bases line up with TRBD1. CDR1 SEHNR and CDR2 FQNEAQ come from the germline V gene (reference sequence). The CDR3 length is 15 residues. Losses at the gene ends were 3 bases for V and 1 base for J; bases not matched to a gene: 4. The chain's CDR3 is CASSLTGKGTDTQYF. The DNA of the CDR3 is TGTGCCAGCAGCTTGACAGGGAAAGGCACAGATACGCAGTATTTT.

This clonotype has ten or more counts. The V gene is TRBV7-9, the J gene TRBJ1-4; TRBD1 might be the D (5 bases). The CDR3 is 14 residues long. Germline assignment: CDR1 SEHNR and CDR2 FQNEAQ (reference sequence). V was shortened by 5 bases and J by 3 bases, with 10 bases between the two germline ends. The CDR3 nucleotides are TGTGCCAGCAGCGTGGGACGGGCTAATGAAAAACTGTTTTTT. Amino acids: CASSVGRANEKLFF.

The rearrangement links TRBV5-1 to TRBJ1-1, with unresolved D. The V and J ends lost 2 bases and 3 bases respectively, with 8 bases between them. Germline CDR1 is SGHRS and CDR2 is YFSETQ. The CDR3 totals 13 residues. This CDR3 is CASSFYSHTEAFF. CDR3 DNA sequence: TGCGCCAGCAGCTTCTATTCTCACACTGAAGCTTTCTTT.

This clonotype was recorded many times. The chain joins TRBV20-1 to TRBJ1-2, with unresolved D. Germline-derived CDR1 and CDR2 are DFQATT and SNEGSKA (reference sequence). Trimming left V 5 bases short and J 4 bases short, with 8 bases between. The CDR3 is 11 residues long. CDR3 in amino acids: CSAGAGYGYTF. In DNA, the CDR3 is TGCAGTGCTGGAGCGGGCTATGGCTACACCTTC.

This clonotype was recorded many times. The chain uses TRBV15 and TRBJ2-1; unclear D gene. The V end was cut by 6 bases, the J end by 4 bases, with 13 bases between. The CDR3 spans 14 residues. Germline V gene sequence: CDR1 LNHNV, CDR2 YYDKDF (reference sequence). This chain's CDR3 is CATRGRDIYNEQFF. The CDR3 bases are TGTGCCACCAGAGGAAGAGACATTTACAATGAGCAGTTCTTC.

This clonotype has a count of ten or more. The chain links TRBV18 to TRBJ1-1; tentatively, D is TRBD1 (6 bases). From germline, CDR1 is KGHSH and CDR2 LQKENI. Trimming cost V 8 bases and J 5 bases, with 15 bases left between them. The CDR3 is made up of 13 amino acids. CDR3 amino acids: CASRPPGETEAFF. DNA of the CDR3: TGTGCCAGCCGCCCCCCAGGGGAAACTGAAGCTTTCTTT.

This clonotype was picked up many times. J is TRBJ2-6 and V is TRBV20-1, with D perhaps assigned TRBD1 or TRBD2 (5 bases each). CDR3 length: 14 residues. Trimming shortened V by 6 bases and J by 4 bases, and 13 bases separated the two germline ends. Germline CDR1 and CDR2: DFQATT and SNEGSKA (reference sequence). The CDR3 DNA is TGCAGTGCCAAAATGGGGGTAGGGGCCAACGTCCTGACTTTC. Encoded protein: CSAKMGVGANVLTF.

This clonotype was seen repeatedly, ten times or more. This chain joins TRBV5-6 and TRBJ2-6, with D tentatively TRBD1 (6 bases). The V gene lost 4 bases and the J gene lost 0 bases, with 17 bases spanning the gap. The CDR3 sequence is 18 residues long. Germline V gives CDR1 SGHDT, CDR2 YYEEEE. In DNA, the CDR3 is TGTGCCAGCAGCCGCGACAGGTCATCCCTCTCTGGGGCCAACGTCCTGACTTTC. Translation: CASSRDRSSLSGANVLTF.

Ten or more counts support this clonotype. The rearrangement uses TRBV12-3 or TRBV12-4 and TRBJ2-7; D may be TRBD2 (5 bases). The V and J ends lost 1 base and 1 base respectively, with 8 bases between them. The CDR3 spans 14 residues. The CDR3 nucleotides are TGTGCCAGCAGTTTAGGGTCGGGGTCCTACGAGCAGTACTTC. It specifies CASSLGSGSYEQYF.